This TCR beta chain was identified in a study of PD-L1 blockade in urothelial cancer. This CDR3 has 17 residues. After removal of 3 bases from V and 2 bases from J, the junction contained 2 bases not matched to a gene. CDR1 LGHNT and CDR2 FRNRAP come from the germline V gene. The repertoire was sequenced with immunoSEQ multiplex PCR; TCRdb's copy has only in-frame clones and lacks some. This sample has some 80,000 clones, with roughly 90% found just once. The rearrangement uses TRBV12-5 and TRBJ2-2, with TRBD2 matching over 14 bases. The source material was PBMCs, sampled around atezolizumab (anti-PD-L1) treatment. The TCR comes from a woman in her seventies with urothelial cancer. This CDR3 reads CASGLGTSGGNTGELFF. CDR3 DNA sequence: TGTGCTAGTGGTTTAGGGACTAGCGGGGGCAACACCGGGGAGCTGTTTTTT.